The rows below give T cell receptor beta chains drawn from one sample of a study of T cells in Graves' hyperthyroidism and ophthalmopathy. TCRdb ran MiXCR on the multiplex PCR reads and lists one entry per CDR3 protein. This table has about 590,000 distinct CDR3 sequences, around a sixth appearing once. Material: blood. Every receptor here comes from a woman aged 25 to 39 with Graves' hyperthyroidism. The conserved cysteine and the conserved F or W are not part of the CDR3 here. Each record gives: V gene, D gene, CDR3 protein. D genes are given only for firm matches.

TRBV5-1 | . | ASSLVQGPNEKLF
TRBV7-2 | . | ASSYTRVDTEAF
TRBV2 | TRBD1 | ASWEGQATFTQY
TRBV3-1 | . | ASSLRVGEQF
TRBV5-6 | . | ASSLALGTADTQY
TRBV30 | . | AWSKGEYAEAF
TRBV6-1 | TRBD1 | ASSDTRGRSVEAGELF
TRBV28 | . | ASNPLRGQETQY
TRBV18 | TRBD1 | ASSPQGDPYEQY
TRBV10-1 | . | ASRGADNEQF
TRBV15 | TRBD2 | AASGPLTSGSTDAQY
TRBV30 | TRBD1 | AWRTGPFLGAF
TRBV19 | . | ASKRDSHRDGYT
TRBV18 | TRBD2 | ASSPRGRAFSYEQF
TRBV27 | . | ASSRDGFYNEQF
TRBV18 | . | ASSPRQQGNTGELF
TRBV5-6 | . | ASSVGTTNEQF
TRBV5-6 | . | ASSLKLVAARGLY
TRBV20-1 | TRBD2 | SARGGGDSYEQY
TRBV11-2 | . | ASSLDWGSNQPQH
TRBV7-2 | . | ASSLQEGKETQY
TRBV5-6 | . | ASSLISGALTDTQY
TRBV30 | . | AWSGRTDTEAF
TRBV20-1 | TRBD2 | SARGTSGIGEQF
TRBV6-5 | . | ASSYGEGDYGYT
TRBV27 | . | ASGHSSYNEQF
TRBV30 | . | AWSPRRVSNYGYT
TRBV28 | TRBD1 | ASSPADRGRNQPQH
TRBV7-9 | . | ASSLEGGEDEQF
TRBV10-1 | TRBD1 | ASSDGDRGYEQY
TRBV20-1 | . | SAVHPGRKNIQY
TRBV7-2 | . | ASSLVSRHNEQF
TRBV12-3/TRBV12-4 | TRBD2 | ASSPLERGLNNEQF
TRBV20-1 | . | SASSGGRNSPLH
TRBV28 | TRBD1 | ASWDRNRGEQF
TRBV5-5 | TRBD2 | ASSLVASGRYGEQF
TRBV4-3 | . | ASSQTDGRSYNSPLH
TRBV3-1 | . | ASSLGHFTDTQY
TRBV5-1 | TRBD2 | ASSLVAGVETQY
TRBV5-1 | TRBD2 | ASSGGTSGRAYEQY
TRBV9 | TRBD1 | ASSVGKGGNSPLH
TRBV19 | . | ASSLGLASNQPQH
TRBV7-8 | . | ASSILGEGIYNEQF
TRBV12-3/TRBV12-4 | . | ASSFSGTSTDTQY
TRBV7-9 | TRBD1 | ASSALRDRDQF
TRBV6-1 | . | AAETGGSYNEQF
TRBV7-9 | . | ASSLDGRIDEQY
TRBV7-2 | . | ASSQEGRWQRENIQY
TRBV6-6 | . | ASSYTEDSSYEQY
TRBV7-6 | TRBD2 | ASSLVSGLVYEQY
TRBV29-1 | . | SVELGSLTDTQY
TRBV27 | . | ASSLYANVLT